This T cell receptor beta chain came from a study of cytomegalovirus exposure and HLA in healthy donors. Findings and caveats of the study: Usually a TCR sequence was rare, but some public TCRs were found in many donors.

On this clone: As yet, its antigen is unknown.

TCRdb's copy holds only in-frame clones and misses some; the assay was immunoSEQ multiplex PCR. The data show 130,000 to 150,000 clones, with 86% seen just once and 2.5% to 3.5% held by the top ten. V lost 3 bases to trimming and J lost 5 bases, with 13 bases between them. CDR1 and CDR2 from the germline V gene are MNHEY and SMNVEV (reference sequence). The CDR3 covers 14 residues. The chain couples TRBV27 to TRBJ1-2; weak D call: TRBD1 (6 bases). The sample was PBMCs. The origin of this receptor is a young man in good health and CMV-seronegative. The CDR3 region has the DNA TGTGCCAGCAGTTTCGGGGGGGCGGAATATGGCTACACCTTC. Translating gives CASSFGGAEYGYTF.